This T cell receptor (beta chain) was sequenced during a study of T cell clonotyping in hematopoietic cell transplantation. The study's findings and limits: Pathologically expanded recipient clonotypes increased progressively from day 30 to day 180 as diversity fell. No sorting was done, leaving CD4 and CD8 contributions mixed. At the given depth, recipient repertoires were over 95% de novo clonotypes.

A single count supports this clone. Its antigen is as yet unknown. The data were produced by immunoSEQ multiplex PCR, yet TCRdb's version contains in-frame clones alone and is incomplete. This sample carries roughly 13,000 clones, around nine tenths of them seen once, and the ten largest clones take 7.8%. This CDR3 is built from 18 residues. Germline lookup yields CDR1 LNHDA and CDR2 SQIVND (reference sequence). The ends were cut back, 7 bases at V and 2 bases at J, with 25 bases in the middle. Blood collection times were about day -28 and days 30, 100, 180 posttransplant. The origin of this receptor is a female patient aged 50-59 years who had an allogeneic stem cell transplant from an unrelated donor, so the T cells may come from the graft donor. Some clones in this sample may be carry-over from other donors' samples. The sample consisted of PBMCs, taken 100 days after allogeneic stem cell transplant. The chain has TRBV19 and TRBJ2-3, with D possibly matching TRBD2 (7 bases). CDR3 region: CASTKGGDSPLYTDTQYF. CDR3 sequence (DNA): TGTGCCAGTACCAAAGGGGGGGACTCGCCTCTTTACACAGATACGCAGTATTTT.